What follows describes a single T cell receptor (beta chain). It has no known antigen specificity. No much larger clone exists at a distance of one base, and base qualities are not known. Libraries came from the immunoSEQ multiplex PCR assay. The source study handled its data this way. A statistical classification framework was built to diagnose cytomegalovirus status from the catalog of TCR beta chain sequences. TCRdb stores this immuneACCESS table with in-frame sequences only. Part of the clones is absent; in the studies checked, under half of the shortfall reflects unresolved V genes, and no reason is known for the rest. The DNA was the basis for D and trimming; V, J and clone size are from that table. This sample comprises tens of thousands of clones, around 95% of them detected only once. The ten largest make up 1.5% to 2% of the sample. This entry is derived from a study of cytomegalovirus exposure and HLA in healthy donors (dated by TCRdb to between 2016 and 2019). Regarding the research as a whole: According to a later analysis, the 120 or so validation repertoires were produced on the same platform as the roughly 600 repertoires of the first cohort. To predict cytomegalovirus infection status, the study brought together high-throughput TCR immunosequencing, statistical association of individual TCRs with disease status, and machine learning. A separate validation cohort of 100 to 150 different subjects was used in addition to the approximately 640-subject first cohort. The aim of the study was to test whether cataloging public T cell receptors could identify signatures of past pathogen exposure. Broader findings and caveats from the paper: The validation cohort had no HLA typing available for a later analysis, so co-occurrence within that cohort was assessed over all 120 or so repertoires. In vitro tests confirmed that a few of the cytomegalovirus-associated TCR beta chains recognize cytomegalovirus antigens. The authors suggested that the approach could potentially be generalized to other disease states and immunological phenotypes. In a later analysis, TCRs clustered in the first cohort were found to also tend to co-occur in the 130 or so validation repertoires, with roughly 93% of cluster scores above 0. A total of 164 TCR beta chains were listed by the study as associated with cytomegalovirus. Most TCR sequences were observed very rarely across donors, whereas some public TCRs were present in many individuals. In both the original and validation cohorts, the classifier was reported to diagnose cytomegalovirus status with high specificity and sensitivity.

Separate from the approximately 700-subject first cohort, the validation cohort of 95 to 150 subjects was the group to which the donors belonged. The CDR3 covers 11 residues, taking in both the cysteine and the phenylalanine. Only CDR3 DNA remains: 33 bases, in frame from the first base. A distance of 7 bases separates the germline ends of V and J, which lose 5 bases and 8 bases respectively. The CDR1 and CDR2 encoded by the germline V gene (reference sequence) are DFQATT and SNEGSKA. The sequenced sample consisted of PBMCs. Here the chain combines TRBV20-1 and TRBJ1-6; a confident D gene designation cannot be given. The TCR comes from a woman aged 18-29 years in good health and CMV-seropositive. The CDR3 in this case is CSAYRDSPLHF. The DNA is TGCAGTGCTTACAGAGATTCACCCCTCCACTTT.